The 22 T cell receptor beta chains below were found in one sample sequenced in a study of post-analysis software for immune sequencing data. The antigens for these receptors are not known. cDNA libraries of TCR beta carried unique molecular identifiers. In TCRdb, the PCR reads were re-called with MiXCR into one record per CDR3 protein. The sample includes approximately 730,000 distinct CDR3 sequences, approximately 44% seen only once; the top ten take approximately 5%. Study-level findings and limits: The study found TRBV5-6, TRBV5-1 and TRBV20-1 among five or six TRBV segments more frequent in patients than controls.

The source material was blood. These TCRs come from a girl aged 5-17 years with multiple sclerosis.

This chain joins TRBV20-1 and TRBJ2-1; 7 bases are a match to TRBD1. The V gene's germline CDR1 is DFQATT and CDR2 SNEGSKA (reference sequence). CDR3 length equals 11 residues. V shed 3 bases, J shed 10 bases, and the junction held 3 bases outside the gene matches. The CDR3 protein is CSASSDREQFF. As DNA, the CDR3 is TGCAGTGCTAGTTCGGACAGGGAGCAGTTCTTC.

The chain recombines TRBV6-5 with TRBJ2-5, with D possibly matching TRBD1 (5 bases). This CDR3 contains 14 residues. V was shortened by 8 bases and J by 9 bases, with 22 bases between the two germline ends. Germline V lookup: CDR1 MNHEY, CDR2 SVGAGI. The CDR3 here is CASQGEQVQESQYF. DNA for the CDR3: TGTGCCAGCCAAGGGGAACAGGTCCAGGAGTCCCAGTACTTC.

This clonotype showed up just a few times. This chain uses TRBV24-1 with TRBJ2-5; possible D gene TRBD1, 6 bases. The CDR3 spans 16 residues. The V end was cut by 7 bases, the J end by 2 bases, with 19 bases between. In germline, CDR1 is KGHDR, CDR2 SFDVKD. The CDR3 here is CATRFRVLTGQETQYF. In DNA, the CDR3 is TGTGCCACCAGGTTTCGGGTCTTGACAGGTCAAGAGACCCAGTACTTC.

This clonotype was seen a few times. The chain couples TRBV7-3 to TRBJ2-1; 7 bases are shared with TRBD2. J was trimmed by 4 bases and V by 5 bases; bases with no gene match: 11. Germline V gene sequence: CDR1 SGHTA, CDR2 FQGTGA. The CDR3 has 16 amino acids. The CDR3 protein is CASSPEGSGRYNEQFF. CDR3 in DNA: TGTGCCAGCAGCCCGGAGGGTAGCGGGCGATACAATGAGCAGTTCTTC.

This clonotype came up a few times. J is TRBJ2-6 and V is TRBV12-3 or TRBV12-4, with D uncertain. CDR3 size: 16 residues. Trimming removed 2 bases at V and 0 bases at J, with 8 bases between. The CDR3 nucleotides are TGTGCCAGCAGTTTAAGAGTTAGCTCTGGGGCCAACGTCCTGACTTTC. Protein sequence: CASSLRVSSGANVLTF.

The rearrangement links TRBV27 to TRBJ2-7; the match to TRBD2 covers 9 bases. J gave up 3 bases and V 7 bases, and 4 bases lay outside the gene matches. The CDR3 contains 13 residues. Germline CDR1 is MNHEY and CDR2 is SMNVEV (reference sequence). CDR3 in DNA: TGTGCCAGCAAAAGAGCGGGAGGCTACGAGCAGTACTTC. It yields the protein CASKRAGGYEQYF.

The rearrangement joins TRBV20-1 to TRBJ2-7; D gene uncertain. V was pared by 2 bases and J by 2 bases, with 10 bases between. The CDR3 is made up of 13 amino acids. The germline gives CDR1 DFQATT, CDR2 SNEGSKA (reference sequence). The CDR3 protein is CSARRRSTYEQYF. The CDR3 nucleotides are TGCAGTGCTAGACGCAGGTCTACCTACGAGCAGTACTTC.

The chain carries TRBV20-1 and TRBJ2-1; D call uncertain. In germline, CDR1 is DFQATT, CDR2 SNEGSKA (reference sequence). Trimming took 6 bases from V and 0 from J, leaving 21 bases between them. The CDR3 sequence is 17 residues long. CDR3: CSAIDPSAPSSYNEQFF. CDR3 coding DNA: TGCAGTGCCATCGACCCGAGCGCTCCGAGCTCCTACAATGAGCAGTTCTTC.

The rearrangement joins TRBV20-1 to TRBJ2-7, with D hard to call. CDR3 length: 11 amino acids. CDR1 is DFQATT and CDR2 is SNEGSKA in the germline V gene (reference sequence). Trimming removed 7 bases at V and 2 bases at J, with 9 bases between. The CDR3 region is CSGERAYEQYF. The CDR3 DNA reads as TGCAGTGGCGAAAGGGCCTACGAGCAGTACTTC.

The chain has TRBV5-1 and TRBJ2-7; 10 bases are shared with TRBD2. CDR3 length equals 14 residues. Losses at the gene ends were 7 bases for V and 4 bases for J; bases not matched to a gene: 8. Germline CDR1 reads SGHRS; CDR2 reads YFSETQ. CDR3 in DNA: TGCGCCAGCGCCAAAGGACTAGCGGTATACGAGCAGTACTTC. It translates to CASAKGLAVYEQYF.

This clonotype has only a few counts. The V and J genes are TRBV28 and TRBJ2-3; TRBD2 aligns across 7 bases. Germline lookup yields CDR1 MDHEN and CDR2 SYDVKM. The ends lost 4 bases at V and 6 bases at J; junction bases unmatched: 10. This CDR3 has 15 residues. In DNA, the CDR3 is TGTGCCAGCAGTTCCGAAAAGGGAGGGAATGATACGCAGTATTTT. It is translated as CASSSEKGGNDTQYF.

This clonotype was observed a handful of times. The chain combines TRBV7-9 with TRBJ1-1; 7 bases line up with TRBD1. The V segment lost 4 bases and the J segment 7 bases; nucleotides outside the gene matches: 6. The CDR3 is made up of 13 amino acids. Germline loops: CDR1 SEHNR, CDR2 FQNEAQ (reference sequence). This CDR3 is CASSSPRTGEAFF. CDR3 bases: TGTGCCAGCAGCTCCCCCCGGACAGGTGAAGCTTTCTTT.

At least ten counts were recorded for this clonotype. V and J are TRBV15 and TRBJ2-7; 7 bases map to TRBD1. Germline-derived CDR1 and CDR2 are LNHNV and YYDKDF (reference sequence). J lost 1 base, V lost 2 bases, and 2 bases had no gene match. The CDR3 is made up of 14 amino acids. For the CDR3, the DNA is TGTGCCACCAGCAGACAACAGGGGTCCTACGAGCAGTACTTC. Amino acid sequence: CATSRQQGSYEQYF.

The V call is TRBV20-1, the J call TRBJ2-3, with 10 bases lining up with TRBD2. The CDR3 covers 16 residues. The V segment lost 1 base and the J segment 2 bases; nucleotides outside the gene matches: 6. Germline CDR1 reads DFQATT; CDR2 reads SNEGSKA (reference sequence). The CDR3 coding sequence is TGCAGTGCTAGAGGGGCTAGCGGGGGTTACACAGATACGCAGTATTTT. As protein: CSARGASGGYTDTQYF.

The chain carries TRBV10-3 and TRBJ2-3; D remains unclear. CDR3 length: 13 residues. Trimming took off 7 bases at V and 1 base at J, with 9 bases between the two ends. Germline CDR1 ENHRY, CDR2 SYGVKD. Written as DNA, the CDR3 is TGTGCCATCACTGCTATGGGCACAGATACGCAGTATTTT. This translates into CAITAMGTDTQYF.

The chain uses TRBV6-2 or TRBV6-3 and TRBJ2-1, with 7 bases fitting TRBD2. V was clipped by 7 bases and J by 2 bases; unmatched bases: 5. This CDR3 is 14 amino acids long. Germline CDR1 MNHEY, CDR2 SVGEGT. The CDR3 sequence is CASITLAAYNEQFF. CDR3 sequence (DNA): TGTGCCAGCATAACGCTAGCGGCCTACAATGAGCAGTTCTTC.

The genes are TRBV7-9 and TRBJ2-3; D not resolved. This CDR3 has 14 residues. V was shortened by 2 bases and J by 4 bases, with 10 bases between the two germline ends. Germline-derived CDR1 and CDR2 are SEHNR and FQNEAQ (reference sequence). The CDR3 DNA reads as TGTGCCAGCAGCTTAATAATTAGTCCAGATACGCAGTATTTT. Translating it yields CASSLIISPDTQYF.

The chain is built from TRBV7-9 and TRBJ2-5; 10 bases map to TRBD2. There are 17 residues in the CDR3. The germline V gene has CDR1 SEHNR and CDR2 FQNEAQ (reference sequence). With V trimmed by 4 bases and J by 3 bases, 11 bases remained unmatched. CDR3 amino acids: CASSSSSGSGDEETQYF. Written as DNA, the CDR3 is TGTGCCAGCAGCTCGTCTAGCGGGAGCGGGGATGAAGAGACCCAGTACTTC.

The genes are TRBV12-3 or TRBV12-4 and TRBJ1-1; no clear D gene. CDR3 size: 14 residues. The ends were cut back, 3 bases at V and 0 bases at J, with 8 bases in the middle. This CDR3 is CASSFEVMNTEAFF. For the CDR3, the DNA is TGTGCCAGCAGTTTTGAAGTCATGAACACTGAAGCTTTCTTT.

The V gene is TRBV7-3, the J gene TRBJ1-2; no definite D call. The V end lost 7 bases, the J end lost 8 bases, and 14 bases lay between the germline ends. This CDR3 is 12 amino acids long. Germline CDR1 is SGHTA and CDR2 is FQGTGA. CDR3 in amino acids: CASNPRIGGYTF. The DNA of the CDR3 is TGTGCCAGCAACCCACGGATCGGGGGCTACACCTTC.

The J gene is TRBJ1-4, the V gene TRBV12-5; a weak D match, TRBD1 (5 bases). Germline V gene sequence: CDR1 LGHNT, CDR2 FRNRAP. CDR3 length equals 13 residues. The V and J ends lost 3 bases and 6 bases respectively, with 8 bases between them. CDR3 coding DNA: TGTGCTAGTGGTTTACCACAGGATGAAAAACTGTTTTTT. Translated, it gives CASGLPQDEKLFF.

The chain's CDR3 is CATSARGYGYTF. The CDR3 bases are TGTGCCACCAGTGCCCGCGGCTATGGCTACACCTTC. The V and J genes are TRBV24-1 and TRBJ1-2; D is unresolved. Germline V gene data show CDR1 as KGHDR and CDR2 as SFDVKD. The length of the CDR3 is 12 residues. The V end was cut by 5 bases, the J end by 4 bases, with 7 bases between.